This TCR beta chain was recovered during a study of Graves' ophthalmopathy and Graves' hyperthyroidism. V shed 6 bases and J 4 bases; nucleotides not matched to a gene: 9. The CDR3 covers 15 residues. In germline, CDR1 is SGHTA, CDR2 FQGTGA. RNA transcripts served as template for amplifying TCR beta CDR3 sequences. In the first round, RT-PCR was carried out with HTBI primers, and a multiplex PCR formed the second round. TCRdb independently ran MiXCR on the multiplex PCR reads; one entry per CDR3 protein. The sample includes about 220,000 distinct CDR3 sequences, under 25% of them seen just once. This clonotype was seen repeatedly, ten times or more.

This sequence joins TRBV7-3 and TRBJ1-1; 9 bases fit TRBD1. The sequencing sample was made of peripheral blood. The clonotype originates from a woman aged 50 to 60 with Graves' ophthalmopathy. CDR3 DNA sequence: TGTGCCAGCAGGCTGACCCCGGGACAGGGCACTGAAGCTTTCTTT. Its translation is CASRLTPGQGTEAFF.